This record looks at one T cell receptor beta chain sequence and its context. Its antigen remains unknown. The source of the sample is a study of T-cell reconstitution after alpha-beta-depleted transplantation in children. Study observations and caveats: At the one-year point after transplant, T-cell counts and TCRbeta diversity were found to come mostly from T cells that had been newly produced. Several hundred expanded graft clones reportedly were the source of alpha-beta T cells about two months after transplant. Surviving recipient T cells and intrathymic progenitors accounted for some patients' high TCRbeta diversity at day 60.

For TCRbeta, the library was prepared with unique molecular identifiers. TCRdb re-derived calls from the PCR reads in MiXCR, one entry per CDR3 protein. The table records roughly 52,000 distinct CDR3 sequences, about 5% of them present only once. The TCR was taken from a female patient aged 2-9 years who had a stem cell transplant for aplastic anemia, so the T cells may come from the graft donor. Sequencing was performed on PBMCs, mostly from graft donor cells, taken 60 days after TCRalphabeta/CD19-depleted stem cell transplant.

The CDR3 DNA follows: TGTGCCAGCTCACCACGAACTCAATTACAAGAGACCCAGTACTTC. This gives the protein CASSPRTQLQETQYF. This chain connects TRBV18 to TRBJ2-5, with D uncertain. The CDR3 length is 15 residues. Germline V gives CDR1 KGHSH, CDR2 LQKENI. The V and J ends lost 1 base and 2 bases respectively, with 11 bases between them. Using reference TRBV18 and TRBJ2-5 for the parts outside the CDR3, the full variable domain is NAGVMQNPRHLVRRRGQEARLRCSPMKGHSHVYWYRQLPEEGLKFMVYLQKENIIDESGMPKERFSAEFPKEGPSILRIQQVVRGDSAAYFCASSPRTQLQETQYFGPGTRLLVL.